This record looks at one T cell receptor beta chain sequence and its context. Antigen unknown. The time point is: week 23, last vaccination. Doses comprised 300 ug of mutant IDH1 20-mer peptide each, plus topical imiquimod. Assay: immunoSEQ multiplex PCR; the TCRdb copy retains only in-frame clones and omits some. Of roughly 70,000 clones listed, over 75% are singletons. This sample is part of a study of a mutant IDH1 vaccine in newly diagnosed glioma. Whole-study context: First vaccine doses came 4-6 weeks after radiotherapy alone, or with temozolomide cycles. Treated patients, about 62% male and roughly 40% female, averaged roughly 43 years of age. Those enrolled had earlier been treated with radiotherapy, temozolomide, or both, mostly both. Points from the study as a whole: Across multiple MHC alleles, 93.3% of patients had vaccine-induced responses.

Trimming took 6 bases from V and 4 from J; bases not matched to a gene: 11. This CDR3 spans 17 amino acids. Germline CDR1 reads MDHEN; CDR2 reads SYDVKM. The sequencing here drew on PBMCs, taken from a glioma patient whose treatment included an IDH1 peptide vaccine. The TCR was taken from a man between 18 and 35 years old with glioma. V and J are TRBV28 and TRBJ2-2; 10 bases line up with TRBD1. In DNA form, the CDR3 reads TGTGCCAGCAGCCCCCTCGACAGGGGGCTTTCCACCGGGGAGCTGTTTTTT. Encoded protein: CASSPLDRGLSTGELFF.